This TCR beta chain was profiled in a study of T cell clonotyping in hematopoietic cell transplantation. The study's findings and limits: Graft donor and pretransplant recipient Inverse Simpson Index values predicted broader posttransplant TCR diversity. After transplant, recipient diversity fell while pathologically expanded clonotypes grew through day 180.

Notes on this clone: Its cognate antigen is unknown.

This CDR3 is built from 19 residues. In germline, CDR1 is MGHRA, CDR2 YSYEKL. With 2 bases removed from V and 4 bases from J, the gap between germline ends came to 26 bases. TCRdb's table, derived via immunoSEQ multiplex PCR, lists solely in-frame clones and lacks some. The sample records under 4,000 clones, 60% to 75% being singletons. This sample comprised peripheral blood mononuclear cells, obtained 30 days after allogeneic stem cell transplant. The chain uses TRBV4-1 and TRBJ1-2; D uncertain. The TCR originated in a male patient aged 35-55 years who had an allogeneic stem cell transplant from an unrelated donor, so the T cells may come from the graft donor. Some clones in this sample may be carry-over from other donors' samples. CDR3 in amino acids: CASSQTALQAPFPTYGYTF. The CDR3 bases are TGCGCCAGCAGCCAAACCGCCCTGCAGGCTCCGTTCCCTACCTATGGCTACACCTTC.